This passage covers 10 T cell receptor beta chains from one sample sequenced in a study of blood T cell repertoires in COVID-19. The assay was immunoSEQ multiplex PCR, and TCRdb's table has in-frame clones only and misses some. The sample records 350,000 to 500,000 clones, over 75% being singletons. Sequencing was performed on PBMCs or T cells enriched from blood (not recorded which). The receptors stem from a young woman who had been exposed to COVID-19.

V gene TRBV28 combines with J gene TRBJ2-7, with 8 bases fitting TRBD1. This CDR3 has 13 residues. CDR1 MDHEN and CDR2 SYDVKM come from the germline V gene. Unmatched junction bases numbered 7, after V lost 7 bases and J lost 5 bases. CDR3 DNA: TGTGCCAGCACCGACAGGGGTTTCAACGAGCAGTACTTC. Translating gives CASTDRGFNEQYF.

This clone was seen only once. The chain combines TRBV28 with TRBJ1-6; D is unresolved. The CDR3 is made up of 16 amino acids. V was clipped by 2 bases and J by 0 bases, with 8 bases between them. CDR1 and CDR2 (germline): MDHEN, SYDVKM. CDR3 DNA sequence: TGTGCCAGCAGTTTACGGGAGACCTCCTATAATTCACCCCTCCACTTT. Translation gives CASSLRETSYNSPLHF.

This sequence joins TRBV19 and TRBJ1-1; 7 positions match TRBD1. The germline V gene has CDR1 LNHDA and CDR2 SQIVND (reference sequence). V lost 5 bases to trimming and J lost 6 bases; unmatched junction nucleotides: 15. CDR3 size: 16 residues. The DNA of the CDR3 is TGTGCCAGTAGTCTTCACCCACAAGGGGGCCTCTCTGAAGCTTTCTTT. Protein sequence: CASSLHPQGGLSEAFF. The variable domain in full, completed from reference TRBV19 and TRBJ1-1, reads DGGITQSPKYLFRKEGQNVTLSCEQNLNHDAMYWYRQDPGQGLRLIYYSQIVNDFQKGDIAEGYSVSREKKESFPLTVTSAQKNPTAFYLCASSLHPQGGLSEAFFGQGTRLTVV.

The gene calls are TRBV6-5 and TRBJ2-7; a possible D gene is TRBD1 (6 bases). With 8 bases removed from V and 2 bases from J, the gap between germline ends came to 7 bases. This CDR3 is 11 amino acids long. CDR1 and CDR2 (germline): MNHEY, SVGAGI. DNA for the CDR3: TGTGCCAGCGGGACAACCTACGAGCAGTACTTC. Protein product: CASGTTYEQYF.

The rearrangement uses TRBV18 and TRBJ2-7, with 14 bases identical to TRBD2. The CDR3 length is 16 residues. Germline-derived CDR1 and CDR2 are KGHSH and LQKENI. With V trimmed by 3 bases and J by 5 bases, 6 bases remained unmatched. The CDR3 protein is CASSPGTSGSPHEQYF. The CDR3 DNA reads as TGTGCCAGCTCACCGGGGACTAGCGGGAGTCCCCACGAGCAGTACTTC.

The chain couples TRBV18 to TRBJ2-2, with unresolved D. This CDR3 has 14 residues. Trimming took off 6 bases at V and 3 bases at J, with 11 bases between the two ends. CDR1 is KGHSH and CDR2 is LQKENI in the germline V gene. The CDR3 here is CASSRSHHTGELFF. DNA of the CDR3: TGTGCCAGCTCCCGGTCCCATCACACCGGGGAGCTGTTTTTT.

A single count supports this clone. The chain links TRBV28 to TRBJ2-7, with TRBD1 as a possible D gene (5 bases). From germline, CDR1 is MDHEN and CDR2 SYDVKM. There are 17 residues in the CDR3. V shed 8 bases and J shed 1 base, with 24 bases lying between them. The CDR3 region has the DNA TGTGCCAGCGAGTCATCCCCCCCGACAGCTCTGTCCTACGAGCAGTACTTC. Translated: CASESSPPTALSYEQYF.

The chain links TRBV29-1 to TRBJ2-7, with 8 bases that match TRBD1. The CDR3 totals 13 residues. From germline, CDR1 is SQVTM and CDR2 ANQGSEA. V shed 3 bases, J shed 6 bases, and the junction held 7 bases outside the gene matches. The CDR3, as DNA: TGCAGCGTTGATGGACAGGGACCAGGCGAGCAGTACTTC. Translation gives CSVDGQGPGEQYF.

The chain recombines TRBV27 with TRBJ1-1; D perhaps matches TRBD1 (5 bases). The CDR3 is 15 amino acids. CDR1 and CDR2 from the germline V gene are MNHEY and SMNVEV (reference sequence). V was trimmed by 7 bases and J by 0 bases, leaving 15 bases between them. The CDR3 is CASIKAWGLNTEAFF. In DNA, the CDR3 is TGTGCCAGCATAAAGGCATGGGGCTTGAACACTGAAGCTTTCTTT.

V gene TRBV12-3 or TRBV12-4 combines with J gene TRBJ1-1, with D unresolved. V lost 5 bases and J lost 5, with 6 bases in between. The CDR3 extends over 11 amino acids. CDR3 sequence: CASSRGTEAFF. In DNA form, the CDR3 reads TGTGCCAGCAGTAGAGGGACTGAAGCTTTCTTT.